This T cell receptor (beta chain) was identified during a study of CD8 T cells in ankylosing spondylitis (TCRdb year 2017). About the full investigation: The study profiled T cell receptor beta repertoires in healthy donors and ankylosing spondylitis patients to find disease-linked TCR variants. The whole study cohort included 85 to 120 healthy donors and over 20 ankylosing spondylitis patients. Peripheral blood was sampled, and synovial fluid was also collected from ankylosing spondylitis patients. On the study overall, not on this receptor specifically: Some motif variants were previously reported in synovial fluid and blood of reactive arthritis patients, suggesting common disease-initiation mechanisms. Significant enrichment of the disease-linked clones was reported in matched synovial fluid samples from ankylosing spondylitis patients. A TCR beta motif of roughly 8 highly homologous amino acid variants appeared characteristic of blood from ankylosing spondylitis patients. The disease-linked clones showed a CD8+ phenotype and occurred at relatively low frequencies in peripheral blood.

In its sample, this clonotype was seen a few times. No antigen is known for it. It has no much larger one-base neighbor in the sample; base qualities were not kept. Sequencing was performed on an Illumina HiSeq 2500. Quantitative 5'-RACE with molecular barcodes was used to prepare TCR beta libraries. For the original study's pipeline: Disease-linked TCR variants were identified with a new computational method built on a probabilistic model of VDJ rearrangement. The public reads were reprocessed in TCRdb via fastp at Q25 and MiXCR, keeping in-frame beta chains. A single entry per CDR3 protein holds the most common genes and DNA from its merged rows. V and J calls and clone size were set by TCRdb, not the authors. The sample includes 100,000 to 150,000 distinct CDR3 sequences, with 9.3% observed a single time. The top ten constitute 3.3% of the sample. From a lookup of the germline V gene, CDR1 and CDR2 are KGHSH and LQKENI. The CDR3 holds 15 amino acids from the cysteine to the phenylalanine. The DNA shown is the 45-base CDR3, in frame from base 1. V is reduced by 2 bases and J by 4 bases, leaving a spacing of 14 bases between them.

The receptor was isolated from a male donor with ankylosing spondylitis or in good health (not recorded which). Sequenced: blood, either unsorted or a sorted T cell fraction (not recorded which). The V gene is TRBV18 and the J gene is TRBJ2-5; the D gene assignment is ambiguous. The nucleotide sequence reads TGTGCCAGCTCACCAAGTTACGACTCCGCAGAGACCCAGTACTTC. Its translation is CASSPSYDSAETQYF.